Sequencing of this TCR beta chain was carried out in a study of blood T cell repertoires in COVID-19. About the study: COVID-19 samples from acute and convalescent phases originated in the United States, Italy and Spain.

The CDR3 totals 17 residues. Trimming at V came to 1 base and at J to 4 bases, leaving 7 bases not matched to a gene. CDR1 and CDR2 from the germline V gene are LGHDT and YNNKEL (reference sequence). In the source study's methods: Cell counts per sample came from amplifying reference gene primers. Assay: immunoSEQ multiplex PCR; the TCRdb copy retains only in-frame clones and omits some. From that table come the V and J calls and clone size; the DNA was used to work out D and trimming. The table lists around 120,000 clones, about nine tenths of them singletons, with 30% in the top ten. What was sequenced was peripheral blood. This rearrangement joins TRBV3-1 (or the pseudogene TRBV3-2) to TRBJ2-3; TRBD2 aligns across 11 bases. The source of this sequence is a woman in her 70s with acute or convalescent COVID-19. CDR3 DNA sequence: TGTGCCAGCAGCCAAGCAACTCTAGCGGGGGGACCAGATACGCAGTATTTT. Its protein is CASSQATLAGGPDTQYF.